These 27 T cell receptor beta chains share one sample of origin, sequenced in a study of blood T cells in healthy people across ages. A second PCR of 7 to 11 cycles used a sample-barcoded 5' primer and a J-beta primer mix. TCRdb re-called the 5' RACE reads with MiXCR, one entry per CDR3 protein. This table has 1.5 million or so distinct CDR3 sequences, around 40% appearing once. Sequencing was done on a sample of blood. The source of these receptors is a woman between 18 and 29 years old in good health.

The rearrangement joins TRBV25-1 to TRBJ2-3; 7 bases agree with TRBD1. The CDR3 has 21 residues. V shed 6 bases, J shed 4 bases, and the junction held 28 bases outside the gene matches. Germline V gene lookup returns CDR1 MGHDK and CDR2 SYGVNS. The chain's CDR3 is CASSVPVGRDSLSRGADTQYF. DNA for the CDR3: TGTGCCAGCAGCGTCCCCGTAGGCCGGGACAGCCTTTCCAGGGGAGCAGATACGCAGTATTTT.

The V gene is TRBV4-2, the J gene TRBJ2-7; 9 bases fit TRBD2. The J segment lost 4 bases and the V segment lost 4 bases, leaving 8 bases of the junction unmatched. The CDR3 has 15 residues. The germline CDR1 and CDR2 sequences are LGHNA and YNFKEQ. CDR3 nucleotides: TGTGCCAGCAGCCCTTGGGTAGCGGGAGATTACGAGCAGTACTTC. Translating it yields CASSPWVAGDYEQYF.

This clonotype was found a few times. J is TRBJ2-1 and V is TRBV4-1, with a possible D match to TRBD2 (7 bases). This CDR3 is 15 amino acids long. V shed 3 bases and J shed 2 bases, with 11 bases lying between them. The V gene's germline CDR1 is MGHRA and CDR2 YSYEKL. This CDR3 reads CASSHRGAAYNEQFF. The CDR3 DNA sequence: TGCGCCAGCAGCCACCGGGGGGCGGCCTACAATGAGCAGTTCTTC.

As regards this clonotype: The junction shows a germline mismatch at one end, possibly a read error. Here the CDR3 reads CASKKTSGYEQFF. DNA of the CDR3: TGTGCCAGCAAAAAGACTAGCGGGTATGAACAGTTCTTC. The V call is TRBV27, the J call TRBJ2-1; 10 positions agree with TRBD2. The CDR3 contains 13 residues. Germline assignment: CDR1 MNHEY and CDR2 SMNVEV (reference sequence).

This clonotype was recorded a few times. This chain uses TRBV7-2 with TRBJ2-3, with D tentatively TRBD1 (5 bases). This CDR3 comprises 16 residues. V lost 2 bases and J 1 base, leaving 13 bases between the germline ends. Germline V gene sequence: CDR1 SGHTA, CDR2 FQGNSA. The CDR3 here is CASSLKGVIGTDTQYF. CDR3 coding DNA: TGTGCCAGCAGCTTAAAAGGGGTCATCGGCACAGATACGCAGTATTTT.

This clonotype has a count of ten or more. The chain couples TRBV5-5 to TRBJ2-1, with D hard to call. With 0 bases removed from V and 0 bases from J, the gap between germline ends came to 7 bases. Germline V gene sequence: CDR1 SGHKS, CDR2 YYEKEE (reference sequence). CDR3 length: 15 amino acids. The CDR3 DNA sequence: TGTGCCAGCAGCTTGGTGTATAGCTCCTACAATGAGCAGTTCTTC. Protein: CASSLVYSSYNEQFF.

This chain connects TRBV7-9 to TRBJ1-4; D is undetermined. CDR1 is SEHNR, CDR2 FQNEAQ, per germline (reference sequence). The CDR3 is 11 residues long. V was trimmed by 5 bases and J by 8 bases, leaving 6 bases between them. Here the CDR3 reads CASSIHEKLFF. As DNA, the CDR3 is TGTGCCAGCAGCATACACGAAAAACTGTTTTTT.

A single count supports this clonotype. The chain couples TRBV4-2 to TRBJ2-7, with 8 positions matching TRBD1. Germline V lookup: CDR1 LGHNA, CDR2 YNFKEQ. V dropped 4 bases and J dropped 3; count of bases not matched to a gene: 5. This CDR3 is 14 amino acids long. CDR3: CASSRDRYRYEQYF. CDR3 coding DNA: TGTGCCAGCAGCCGGGACAGGTATCGCTACGAGCAGTACTTC.

The rearrangement links TRBV7-2 to TRBJ1-5, with 9 bases lining up with TRBD1. This CDR3 spans 17 amino acids. V was clipped by 5 bases and J by 0 bases; unmatched bases: 8. Per germline, CDR1 SGHTA and CDR2 FQGNSA. CDR3 sequence (DNA): TGTGCCAGCAGCATAAGGACAGGGGACTTTAGCAATCAGCCCCAGCATTTT. This gives the protein CASSIRTGDFSNQPQHF.

This clonotype has more than one count but fewer than ten. The chain recombines TRBV2 with TRBJ2-1, with 9 bases fitting TRBD2. This CDR3 contains 14 residues. Germline CDR1 reads SNHLY; CDR2 reads FYNNEI. With 7 bases clipped from V and 3 bases from J, the junction kept 4 bases outside the gene matches. CDR3 region: CASKAGGNYNEQFF. CDR3 nucleotide sequence: TGTGCCAGCAAGGCGGGAGGGAACTACAATGAGCAGTTCTTC.

The V gene is TRBV12-3 or TRBV12-4, the J gene TRBJ2-1, with 8 bases lining up with TRBD1. The J call is doubtful: the DNA matches TRBJ2-7 better. The CDR3 sequence is 15 residues long. CDR3: CASSLDRVYYNEQYF. The CDR3 nucleotides are TGTGCCAGCAGTTTGGACAGGGTATACTACAATGAGCAGTACTTC.

V is TRBV5-1 and J is TRBJ1-6; D is undetermined. This CDR3 comprises 15 residues. Trimming pared 1 base from V and 7 bases from J, leaving 12 bases between. Germline V gene sequence: CDR1 SGHRS, CDR2 YFSETQ. The CDR3 DNA reads as TGCGCCAGCAGCTTGCGAGGACCGACGAATTCACCCCTCCACTTT. It is translated as CASSLRGPTNSPLHF.

The chain joins TRBV12-3 or TRBV12-4 to TRBJ1-1; D ambiguous. The CDR3 is 15 residues long. Trimming took 6 bases from V and 0 from J, leaving 14 bases between them. CDR3 DNA: TGTGCCAGCAGCCCCTCAGTGTTCATGAACACTGAAGCTTTCTTT. It codes for CASSPSVFMNTEAFF.

With regard to this clonotype: An end of the junction does not agree with germline; a read error may underlie this. V usage is TRBV7-2 and J usage is TRBJ2-1, with D possibly TRBD2 on 5 matching bases. The CDR3 runs to 14 residues. CDR1 SGHTA and CDR2 FQGNSA come from the germline V gene. Here the CDR3 reads CASSVAIQYNEQFF. The CDR3 nucleotides read TGTGCCAGCAGCGTAGCGATACAATACAATGAGCAGTTCTTC.

The gene calls are TRBV6-1 and TRBJ1-1; D is unclear. CDR1 and CDR2 from the germline V gene are MNHNS and SASEGT. Trimming removed 2 bases at V and 1 base at J, with 11 bases between. The CDR3 has 15 residues. CDR3 loop: CASSERPLGNTEAFF. The CDR3 nucleotides are TGTGCCAGCAGTGAACGCCCGTTGGGGAACACTGAAGCTTTCTTT.

The J gene is TRBJ1-1, the V gene TRBV11-2; D unresolved. V was shortened by 7 bases and J by 1 base, with 7 bases between the two germline ends. Germline CDR1 SGHAT, CDR2 FQNNGV. The CDR3 is 12 residues long. DNA for the CDR3: TGTGCCAGCAACCCCCAGAACACTGAAGCTTTCTTT. Amino acids: CASNPQNTEAFF. Filled out from reference TRBV11-2 and TRBJ1-1, the complete variable domain reads EAGVAQSPRYKIIEKRQSVAFWCNPISGHATLYWYQQILGQGPKLLIQFQNNGVVDDSQLPKDRFSAERLKGVDSTLKIQPAKLEDSAVYLCASNPQNTEAFFGQGTRLTVV.

J is TRBJ1-1 and V is TRBV9; maybe TRBD1 (5 bases). Germline loops: CDR1 SGDLS, CDR2 YYNGEE. This CDR3 has 16 amino acids. Deletions cut 4 bases from V and 4 bases from J, with 20 bases between. The CDR3 DNA sequence: TGTGCCAGCAGCTCCACTTCCGGGACCACGGTCACTGAAGCTTTCTTT. Translating it yields CASSSTSGTTVTEAFF. Together with reference TRBV9 and TRBJ1-1, the CDR3 gives the full variable domain: DSGVTQTPKHLITATGQRVTLRCSPRSGDLSVYWYQQSLDQGLQFLIQYYNGEERAKGNILERFSAQQFPDLHSELNLSSLELGDSALYFCASSSTSGTTVTEAFFGQGTRLTVV.

Remarks on this clonotype: A much larger clone lies one base from this, so it may be a read error. This chain uses TRBV3-1 with TRBJ2-3; 9 positions agree with TRBD2. Germline CDR1 is LGHDT and CDR2 is YNNKEL (reference sequence). The CDR3 loop spans 15 amino acids. V dropped 1 base and J dropped 2; count of bases not matched to a gene: 1. The CDR3 reads CASSQGLAATDTQYF. CDR3 DNA sequence: TGTGCCAGCAGCCAAGGACTAGCGGCCACAGATACGCAGTATTTT.

This clonotype was recorded only once. The chain couples TRBV29-1 to TRBJ2-3, with TRBD2 as a possible D gene (5 bases). Trimming shortened V by 2 bases and J by 4 bases, and 13 bases separated the two germline ends. The CDR3 is 14 residues long. Germline V gene lookup returns CDR1 SQVTM and CDR2 ANQGSEA. The CDR3 is CSVERRVRADTQYF. The CDR3 DNA follows: TGCAGCGTTGAAAGGAGAGTGAGGGCAGATACGCAGTATTTT.

V gene TRBV6-2 or TRBV6-3 combines with J gene TRBJ2-7; D is uncertain. CDR1 is MNHEY, CDR2 SVGEGT, per germline. This CDR3 has 13 residues. Trimming removed 6 bases from V and 5 bases from J, with 14 bases in between. Here the CDR3 DNA reads TGTGCCAGCAGCCCCAGGAGTCGCAACGAGCAGTACTTC. Protein: CASSPRSRNEQYF.

The V gene is TRBV30, the J gene TRBJ2-5; 8 nucleotides agree with TRBD2. V shed 4 bases and J 1 base; nucleotides not matched to a gene: 11. There are 16 residues in the CDR3. The germline gives CDR1 GTSNPN, CDR2 SVGIG (reference sequence). The CDR3 DNA follows: TGTGCCTGGAAAAGGACTAGCATAATGGGCCAAGAGACCCAGTACTTC. The encoded protein is CAWKRTSIMGQETQYF. Full variable domain (outside the CDR3, taken from reference TRBV30 and TRBJ2-5): SQTIHQWPATLVQPVGSPLSLECTVEGTSNPNLYWYRQAAGRGLQLLFYSVGIGQISSEVPQNLSASRPQDRQFILSSKKLLLSDSGFYLCAWKRTSIMGQETQYFGPGTRLLVL.

This clonotype was counted only a few times. V usage is TRBV7-9 and J usage is TRBJ2-7; D might be TRBD1 (6 bases). Germline V gives CDR1 SEHNR, CDR2 FQNEAQ (reference sequence). Trimming took off 3 bases at V and 5 bases at J, with 14 bases between the two ends. This CDR3 spans 14 amino acids. CDR3 loop: CASSFGDTVHEQYF. DNA for the CDR3: TGTGCCAGCAGCTTCGGGGACACCGTCCACGAGCAGTACTTC.

The CDR3 DNA reads as TGTGCCAGCAGTGACCGGACAGGGGGTAGAAACACTGAAGCTTTCTTT. This translates into CASSDRTGGRNTEAFF. J is TRBJ1-1 and V is TRBV6-1; 10 bases line up with TRBD1. This CDR3 region has 16 residues. Germline V lookup: CDR1 MNHNS, CDR2 SASEGT. The V segment lost 3 bases and the J segment 2 bases; nucleotides outside the gene matches: 6.

The chain uses TRBV6-2 or TRBV6-3 and TRBJ1-6; perhaps TRBD1 as D (5 bases). CDR1 and CDR2 from the germline V gene are MNHEY and SVGEGT. V lost 10 bases to trimming and J lost 8 bases, with 18 bases between them. The CDR3 sequence is 14 residues long. CDR3 nucleotides: TGTGCCACTGCGCGGGGCGCGAAGGATTCACCCCTCCACTTT. Amino acid sequence: CATARGAKDSPLHF.

This rearrangement joins TRBV12-3 or TRBV12-4 to TRBJ2-1; D is perhaps TRBD1 (6 bases). CDR3 length equals 13 residues. The V gene lost 6 bases and the J gene lost 8 bases, with 14 bases spanning the gap. The CDR3 protein is CASRHRQADEQFF. The CDR3 DNA follows: TGTGCCAGCAGACATCGACAGGCAGATGAGCAGTTCTTC.

V gene TRBV16 combines with J gene TRBJ2-2, with 7 bases that match TRBD1. The CDR3 covers 14 residues. The germline CDR1 and CDR2 sequences are KGHSY and FQNENV. V lost 2 bases and J lost 7; bases outside the gene matches: 4. The CDR3 DNA follows: TGTGCCAGCAGCCAACAGGGACAGCACGGGGAGCTGTTTTTT. This encodes CASSQQGQHGELFF.

This clonotype has a handful of counts. The chain employs TRBV10-1 and TRBJ2-5; D is possibly TRBD2 (5 bases). Germline V lookup: CDR1 WNHNN, CDR2 SYGVQD (reference sequence). The V end was cut by 8 bases, the J end by 3 bases, with 13 bases between. This CDR3 contains 13 residues. CDR3 protein: CASSADGEETQYF. The CDR3 DNA follows: TGCGCCAGCTCAGCGGACGGGGAAGAGACCCAGTACTTC.